This T cell receptor beta chain is drawn from a study of T cell responses to AZD1222 COVID-19 vaccine. The CDR3 runs to 15 residues. The J segment lost 4 bases and the V segment lost 3 bases, leaving 2 bases of the junction unmatched. The V gene's germline CDR1 is SQVTM and CDR2 ANQGSEA. Method: immunoSEQ multiplex PCR; TCRdb's copy keeps in-frame clones and lacks some. The sample lists about 86,000 clones, approximately 91% occurring once. Material: peripheral blood, obtained 28 days after the second AZD1222 dose. This clonotype was obtained from an adult who received the AZD1222 COVID-19 vaccine. V gene TRBV29-1 combines with J gene TRBJ2-1; 14 bases fit TRBD2. The CDR3, as DNA: TGCAGCGTTGATGGGACTAGCGGGAGATACAATGAGCAGTTCTTC. Amino acid sequence: CSVDGTSGRYNEQFF.